There are many counts of the clone carrying this T cell receptor beta chain. Its antigen remains unknown. Amplification of TCR beta CDR3 regions used RNA as the template. Researchers ran a first-round RT-PCR on the TCR CDR3 using the HTBI primer set. TCRdb fed the multiplex PCR reads into MiXCR, producing one record per CDR3 protein. The profile shows 300,000 to 400,000 distinct CDR3 sequences, approximately 15% of them singletons. The entry originates in a study of T cells in Graves' hyperthyroidism and ophthalmopathy. Study background: Peripheral blood was secured at the point of initial diagnosis, before any treatment.

Not enrolled were patients with uncontrolled infection, other autoimmune disease, pregnancy or lactation. Overall study results and limits: A model using 13 V-J features told ophthalmopathy apart from stable hyperthyroidism. Ophthalmopathy onset followed model prediction by a median approximately 5.9 months.

The TCR was taken from a woman aged 55-70 years with Graves' hyperthyroidism. The sample was blood.

Here the CDR3 DNA reads TGCGCCAGCAGCCTGGGACAGAACTACGAGCAGTACTTC. This codes for CASSLGQNYEQYF. The V gene is TRBV5-1, the J gene TRBJ2-7, with 7 bases identical to TRBD1. V lost 4 bases and J lost 3; bases outside the gene matches: 4. CDR1 and CDR2 from the germline V gene are SGHRS and YFSETQ. CDR3 length: 13 residues. The full variable domain, with the rest looked up from reference TRBV5-1 and TRBJ2-7, is KAGVTQTPRYLIKTRGQQVTLSCSPISGHRSVSWYQQTPGQGLQFLFEYFSETQRNKGNFPGRFSGRQFSNSRSEMNVSTLELGDSALYLCASSLGQNYEQYFGPGTRLTVT.